This TCR beta chain was sequenced for a study of neurological immune-mediated disorders. Time point: technical triplicate 3. The study built unsorted libraries from 2 million PBMCs kept at -80 C. The authors produced cDNA by 5'RACE using 10-nucleotide random UMIs. Each CDR3 protein gets one entry after TCRdb re-called the 5' RACE reads with MiXCR. The sample lists about 42,000 distinct CDR3 sequences, about 22% occurring once. The germline V gene encodes CDR1 MDHEN and CDR2 SYDVKM. Trimming removed 3 bases from V and 5 bases from J; junction bases left unmatched: 3. The CDR3 extends over 14 amino acids. This clonotype was observed at least ten times. Its antigen is unidentified. Study-level points and caveats: The most TCR clonal expansion was seen in HTLV-1-associated myelopathy, whereas the least was seen in multiple sclerosis, below the level in healthy controls. None of the CDR3 amino acid sequences in expanded clones turned up in more than one subject, which points to private repertoires in all groups.

The chain links TRBV28 to TRBJ2-3; TRBD1 matches 9 bases. Sequencing input: PBMCs. The source of this sequence is a man aged 55 to 69 with HTLV-1-associated myelopathy (HAM/TSP). CDR3 coding DNA: TGTGCCAGCAGTTTGTACAGGGGGCAAGATACGCAGTATTTT. This gives the protein CASSLYRGQDTQYF.